These T cell receptor beta chains were read from a single sample in a study of T-cell reconstitution after alpha-beta-depleted transplantation in children. TCRdb redid the calling of the PCR reads with MiXCR, one entry per CDR3 protein. Here the sample spans more than 150,000 distinct CDR3 sequences, less than 8% being singletons. The material sequenced was PBMCs from the stem cell graft donor, taken from the stem cell graft. These receptors were taken from a human donor who donated a stem cell graft to a child with Wiskott-Aldrich syndrome. CDR3s include the opening cysteine and the closing phenylalanine or tryptophan. The D gene is left open where the match is weak. Part of the rows lack a size; the others show once, few, many or a class for expanded clones.

v_gene: TRBV7-2
j_gene: TRBJ2-4
abundance: many
d_gene: TRBD2
CDR3nt: TGTGCCAGCAGCTTCCCGGGACTAGCGGACTATAAAAACATTCAGTACTTC
CDR3aa: CASSFPGLADYKNIQYF

v_gene: TRBV5-1
j_gene: TRBJ1-1
abundance: -
d_gene: TRBD1
CDR3nt: TGCGCCAGCAGCCCCATCCAGGGGGCTGGGGCTGAAGCTTTCTTT
CDR3aa: CASSPIQGAGAEAFF

v_gene: TRBV5-1
j_gene: TRBJ2-1
abundance: many
d_gene: TRBD2
CDR3nt: TGCGCCAGCAGCAGAGGGACTAGCGGGGGGGAGCAGTTCTTC
CDR3aa: CASSRGTSGGEQFF

v_gene: TRBV18
j_gene: TRBJ1-5
abundance: -
d_gene: -
CDR3nt: TGTGCCAGCTCACCGCGAGGGAACGTCGGCCAGCCCCAGCATTTT
CDR3aa: CASSPRGNVGQPQHF

v_gene: TRBV4-3
j_gene: TRBJ2-2
abundance: many
d_gene: -
CDR3nt: TGCGCCAGCAGCCAAGCGCAAGCTACCGGGGAGCTGTTTTTT
CDR3aa: CASSQAQATGELFF

v_gene: TRBV2
j_gene: TRBJ1-2
abundance: -
d_gene: -
CDR3nt: TGTGCCAGCATGGATCAGGGGCGCTATGGCTACACCTTC
CDR3aa: CASMDQGRYGYTF

v_gene: TRBV28
j_gene: TRBJ1-2
abundance: many
d_gene: TRBD1
CDR3nt: TGTGCCAGCACGGTATCAGGGGGCGCTCGTGGCTACACCTTC
CDR3aa: CASTVSGGARGYTF

v_gene: TRBV20-1
j_gene: TRBJ1-2
abundance: many
d_gene: -
CDR3nt: TGCAGTGCTCCCGTCGAGAGCCTCTATGGCTACACCTTC
CDR3aa: CSAPVESLYGYTF

v_gene: TRBV9
j_gene: TRBJ1-6
abundance: many
d_gene: -
CDR3nt: TGTGCCAGCGCTTCTACGCCTGGGGGGGGCCGTAATTCACCCCTCCACTTT
CDR3aa: CASASTPGGGRNSPLHF

v_gene: TRBV6-5
j_gene: TRBJ2-7
abundance: many
d_gene: TRBD1
CDR3nt: TGTGCCAGCAGTTCCGGGACAGAGCCCTACGAGCAGTACTTC
CDR3aa: CASSSGTEPYEQYF

v_gene: TRBV24-1
j_gene: TRBJ2-3
abundance: many
d_gene: -
CDR3nt: TGTGCCACCGCGGGCCTCACAGATACGCAGTATTTT
CDR3aa: CATAGLTDTQYF

v_gene: TRBV5-1
j_gene: TRBJ2-7
abundance: many
d_gene: -
CDR3nt: TGCGCCAGCAGCTTGGAAAGTACGTTGTACGAGCAGTACTTC
CDR3aa: CASSLESTLYEQYF

v_gene: TRBV5-1
j_gene: TRBJ1-2
abundance: many
d_gene: -
CDR3nt: TGCGCCAGCAGCTTGCTGGCAGGGGACCTTAGGGGCTACACCTTC
CDR3aa: CASSLLAGDLRGYTF

v_gene: TRBV20-1
j_gene: TRBJ1-2
abundance: many
d_gene: -
CDR3nt: TGCAGTGCCCCGGTTACCGTTATGGTTGGTAGCTACACCTTC
CDR3aa: CSAPVTVMVGSYTF

v_gene: TRBV2
j_gene: TRBJ1-5
abundance: few
d_gene: -
CDR3nt: TGTGCCAGTCAGGAGAGTAAGGGGCAGCCCCAGCATTTT
CDR3aa: CASQESKGQPQHF

v_gene: TRBV29-1
j_gene: TRBJ2-3
abundance: many
d_gene: -
CDR3nt: TGCAGCCTGGCAATAACAGATACGCAGTATTTT
CDR3aa: CSLAITDTQYF

v_gene: TRBV29-1
j_gene: TRBJ1-2
abundance: many
d_gene: TRBD1
CDR3nt: TGCAGCGTGCCGGGACAGAGCGCTGGCTACACCTTC
CDR3aa: CSVPGQSAGYTF

v_gene: TRBV5-5
j_gene: TRBJ1-1
abundance: few
d_gene: -
CDR3nt: TGTGCCAGCAGCTTGGCTGGGGAGAGTGGTCATCAGTGGGGAGCTTTCTTT
CDR3aa: CASSLAGESGHQWGAFF

v_gene: TRBV27
j_gene: TRBJ2-7
abundance: many
d_gene: TRBD1
CDR3nt: TGTGCCAGCAGTTTAGGGGACAGGGCAACCTACGAGCAGTACTTC
CDR3aa: CASSLGDRATYEQYF

v_gene: TRBV5-1
j_gene: TRBJ2-5
abundance: -
d_gene: -
CDR3nt: TGCGCCAGCAGCTCAGATGGGCGGGGCCTCGAGGAGACCCAGTACTTC
CDR3aa: CASSSDGRGLEETQYF

v_gene: TRBV6-5
j_gene: TRBJ2-5
abundance: many
d_gene: TRBD2
CDR3nt: TGTGCCAGCAGTTACTCGAGGACTAGCTTCGAGACCCAGTACTTC
CDR3aa: CASSYSRTSFETQYF

v_gene: TRBV7-8
j_gene: TRBJ1-1
abundance: many
d_gene: -
CDR3nt: TGTGCCAGCAGCTTAGGCCTGGGCAGCCGGACTGAAGCTTTCTTT
CDR3aa: CASSLGLGSRTEAFF

v_gene: TRBV20-1
j_gene: TRBJ2-3
abundance: many
d_gene: TRBD1
CDR3nt: TGCAGTGCTACCGGACAGGGGAAACGGGATACGCAGTATTTT
CDR3aa: CSATGQGKRDTQYF

v_gene: TRBV2
j_gene: TRBJ2-2
abundance: few
d_gene: -
CDR3nt: TGTGCCAGCAGTGAACAGGGAATAGGCGGGGAGCTGTTTTTT
CDR3aa: CASSEQGIGGELFF

v_gene: TRBV6-5
j_gene: TRBJ2-1
abundance: -
d_gene: -
CDR3nt: TGTGCCAGCAGTTACATACGAGGTCGGGGAGTCTACAATGAGCAGTTCTTC
CDR3aa: CASSYIRGRGVYNEQFF

v_gene: TRBV24-1
j_gene: TRBJ1-2
abundance: many
d_gene: -
CDR3nt: TGTGCCACCAGTGATTTCGGCCAGGGGTATGGCTACACCTTC
CDR3aa: CATSDFGQGYGYTF

v_gene: TRBV12-3/TRBV12-4
j_gene: TRBJ2-3
abundance: many
d_gene: -
CDR3nt: TGTGCCAGCAGTGGAACGACAGTCCCCCGGACAGATACGCAGTATTTT
CDR3aa: CASSGTTVPRTDTQYF

v_gene: TRBV5-1
j_gene: TRBJ2-1
abundance: -
d_gene: -
CDR3nt: TGCGCCAGCAGCTTGGTAGGCAGAAGGAGCTCCTACAATGAGCAGTTCTTC
CDR3aa: CASSLVGRRSSYNEQFF

v_gene: TRBV5-1
j_gene: TRBJ2-6
abundance: -
d_gene: -
CDR3nt: TGCGCCAGCAGCTTGGCTGGGGATGGGGCCAACGTCCTGACTTTC
CDR3aa: CASSLAGDGANVLTF